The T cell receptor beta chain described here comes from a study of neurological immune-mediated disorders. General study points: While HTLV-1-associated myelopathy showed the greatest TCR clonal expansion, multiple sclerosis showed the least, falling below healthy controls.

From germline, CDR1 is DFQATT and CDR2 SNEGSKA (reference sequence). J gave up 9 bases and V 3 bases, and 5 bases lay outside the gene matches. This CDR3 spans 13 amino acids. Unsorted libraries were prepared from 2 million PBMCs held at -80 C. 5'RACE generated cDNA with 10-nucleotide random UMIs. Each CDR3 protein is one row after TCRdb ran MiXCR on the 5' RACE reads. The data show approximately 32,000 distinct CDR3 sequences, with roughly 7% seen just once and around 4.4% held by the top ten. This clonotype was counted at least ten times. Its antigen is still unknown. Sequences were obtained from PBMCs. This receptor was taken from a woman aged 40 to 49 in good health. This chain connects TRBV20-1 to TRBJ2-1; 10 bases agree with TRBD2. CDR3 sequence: CSARPGTSAEQFF. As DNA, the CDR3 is TGCAGTGCTAGGCCCGGGACTAGCGCTGAGCAGTTCTTC.